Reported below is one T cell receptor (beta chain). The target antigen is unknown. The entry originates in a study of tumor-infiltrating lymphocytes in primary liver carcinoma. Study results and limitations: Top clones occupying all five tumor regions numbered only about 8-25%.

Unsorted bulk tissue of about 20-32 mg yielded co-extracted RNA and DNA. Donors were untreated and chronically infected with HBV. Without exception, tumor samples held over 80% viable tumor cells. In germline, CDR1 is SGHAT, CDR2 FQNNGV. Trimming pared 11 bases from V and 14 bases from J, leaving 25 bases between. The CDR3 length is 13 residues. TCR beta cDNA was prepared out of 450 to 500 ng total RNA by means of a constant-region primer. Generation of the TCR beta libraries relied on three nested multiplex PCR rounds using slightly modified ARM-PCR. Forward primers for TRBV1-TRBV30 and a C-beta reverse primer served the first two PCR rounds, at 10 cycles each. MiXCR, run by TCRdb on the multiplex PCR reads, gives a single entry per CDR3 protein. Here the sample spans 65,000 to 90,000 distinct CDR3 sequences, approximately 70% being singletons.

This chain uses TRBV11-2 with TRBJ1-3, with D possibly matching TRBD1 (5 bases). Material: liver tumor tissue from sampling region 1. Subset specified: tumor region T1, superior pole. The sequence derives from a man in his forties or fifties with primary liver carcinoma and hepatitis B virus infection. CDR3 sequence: CASAQGTGNTVYF. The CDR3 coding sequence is TGTGCCTCAGCCCAGGGAACTGGAAACACAGTATATTTT.